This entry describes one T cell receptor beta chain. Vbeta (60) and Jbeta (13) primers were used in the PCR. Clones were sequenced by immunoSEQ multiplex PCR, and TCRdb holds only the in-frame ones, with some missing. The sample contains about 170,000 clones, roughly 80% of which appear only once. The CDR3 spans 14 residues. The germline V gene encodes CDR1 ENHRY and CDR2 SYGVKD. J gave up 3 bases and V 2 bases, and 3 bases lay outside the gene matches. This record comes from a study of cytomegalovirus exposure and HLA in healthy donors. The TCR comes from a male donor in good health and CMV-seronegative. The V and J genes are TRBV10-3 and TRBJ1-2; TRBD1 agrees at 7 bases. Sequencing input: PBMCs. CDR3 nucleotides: TGTGCCATCAGTGAGCTAACAGGGGACTATGGCTACACCTTC. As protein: CAISELTGDYGYTF.